This T cell receptor beta chain was sequenced during a study of vaccination and CD4 T cells after COVID-19. Overall study context: Researchers treated cells with overlapping spike peptides taken from SARS-CoV-2, HCoV-NL63, HCoV-OC43 and HCoV-229E. Control cultures received a CEFX pool, an HIV-1 Nef pool, or no peptide.

Treatment specified: roughly 10-day PBMC culture with coronavirus spike peptide pools or control peptides (ViraFEST assay). This clonotype was picked up a small number of times. Antigen unknown. CDR3 size: 15 residues. Trimming shortened V by 5 bases and J by 3 bases, and 13 bases separated the two germline ends. CDR1 is MDHEN and CDR2 is SYDVKM in the germline V gene. The Oncomine TCR Beta short-read assay generated sequence data from the DNA of cultured CD4+ T cells. TCRdb passed the PCR reads through MiXCR, listing each CDR3 protein once. Among 15,000 or so distinct CDR3 sequences listed, approximately 63% were seen once.

The specimen was CD4+ T cells from blood, cultured in vitro. The chain is built from TRBV28 and TRBJ2-2; weak D call: TRBD2 (6 bases). The source is a human donor who had recovered from COVID-19. The CDR3 coding sequence is TGTGCCAGCAGTCTGGCCGGGACTTACACCGGGGAGCTGTTTTTT. As protein: CASSLAGTYTGELFF.